This T cell receptor (beta chain) was sequenced during a study of T-cell reconstitution after alpha-beta-depleted transplantation in children. Study-level points and caveats: Fresh T-cell production supplied most of the T-cell counts and diversity seen one year after transplant. For some patients, TCRbeta diversity was high at day 60 because of recipient T cells and thymic progenitors that survived. Several hundred expanded graft clones reportedly gave rise to the alpha-beta T cells present about two months after transplant.

A library of TCRbeta sequences, prepared with unique molecular identifiers, was generated. TCRdb redid the calling of the PCR reads with MiXCR, one entry per CDR3 protein. The sample has 800,000 to 1,000,000 distinct CDR3 sequences, roughly 31% seen once. This CDR3 region has 14 residues. Trimming cost V 5 bases and J 8 bases; bases outside gene matches: 7. This clonotype came up a few times. What it binds is not known. The source is a boy in the first two years of life who had a stem cell transplant for SCID, so the T cells may come from the graft donor. The chain links TRBV12-3 or TRBV12-4 to TRBJ2-1, with 9 nucleotides matching TRBD1. This sample comprised PBMCs, mostly from graft donor cells, obtained 360 days after TCRalphabeta/CD19-depleted stem cell transplant. CDR3: CASSKRDREHEQFF. CDR3 coding DNA: TGTGCCAGCAGTAAACGGGACAGGGAACATGAGCAGTTCTTC.